The TCR beta chain described here comes from a study of cytomegalovirus exposure and HLA in healthy donors. Study as a whole: Genotyping of under 500 donors showed that roughly 83% belonged to the Caucasian-associated ancestry cluster.

V lost 4 bases and J lost 4, with 6 bases in between. The CDR3 loop spans 12 amino acids. Germline V lookup: CDR1 SGHRS, CDR2 YFSETQ. Points on this clone: The antigen remains undetermined.

Study-level results: A later analysis associated approximately 17,000 TCR beta sequences with HLA alleles at a 0.05 false discovery rate. Among immune exposure information, only CMV serostatus was available. Altogether, 160 or so TCR beta chains were recorded as cytomegalovirus-associated.

Primers included in the PCR were 60 Vbeta and 13 Jbeta primers. TCRdb keeps only in-frame clones here, not all; method: immunoSEQ multiplex PCR. Its listing shows fewer than 200,000 clones. The sequenced sample was PBMCs. The clonotype originates from a woman aged 60 to 75 in good health and CMV-seronegative. The V and J genes are TRBV5-1 and TRBJ2-1; the D gene is possibly TRBD2 (6 bases). The CDR3 DNA is TGCGCCAGCAGCCGGGGGTACAATGAGCAGTTCTTC. This translates into CASSRGYNEQFF.